This entry features one T cell receptor (beta chain) sequence. Repertoires were generated with immunoSEQ multiplex PCR, while TCRdb's copy carries only in-frame clones and drops some. This table holds more than 70,000 clones, approximately 90% found once. V lost 0 bases and J lost 12, with 11 bases in between. CDR3 size: 12 residues. From germline, CDR1 is LGHDT and CDR2 YNNKEL (reference sequence). This entry belongs to a study of blood T cell repertoires in COVID-19. Study as a whole: Specimens from acute and convalescent COVID-19 originated in the United States, Italy and Spain. PBMCs, B-cell-depleted T cells, or T cells were the source of the cDNA or gDNA that made up the material.

The TCR originated in an elderly woman with acute or convalescent COVID-19. Sequencing input: peripheral blood. The genes are TRBV3-1 (or the pseudogene TRBV3-2) and TRBJ1-2; D is ambiguous. The CDR3 loop reads CASSQDKGGNTF. As DNA, the CDR3 is TGTGCCAGCAGCCAAGATAAAGGAGGGAACACCTTC.